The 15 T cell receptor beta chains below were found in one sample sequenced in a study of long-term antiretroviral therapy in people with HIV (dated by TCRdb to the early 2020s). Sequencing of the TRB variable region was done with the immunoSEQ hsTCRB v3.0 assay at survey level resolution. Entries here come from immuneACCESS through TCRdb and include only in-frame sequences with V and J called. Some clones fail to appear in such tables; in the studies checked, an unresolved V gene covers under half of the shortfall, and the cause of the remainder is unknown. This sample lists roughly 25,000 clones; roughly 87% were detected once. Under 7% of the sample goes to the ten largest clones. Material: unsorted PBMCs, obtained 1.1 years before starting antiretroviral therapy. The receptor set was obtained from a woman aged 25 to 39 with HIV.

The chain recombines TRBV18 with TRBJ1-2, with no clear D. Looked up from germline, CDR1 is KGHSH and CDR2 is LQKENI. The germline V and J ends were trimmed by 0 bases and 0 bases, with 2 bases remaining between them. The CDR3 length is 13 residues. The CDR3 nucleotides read TGTGCCAGCTCACCACCACCTAACTATGGCTACACCTTC. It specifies CASSPPPNYGYTF.

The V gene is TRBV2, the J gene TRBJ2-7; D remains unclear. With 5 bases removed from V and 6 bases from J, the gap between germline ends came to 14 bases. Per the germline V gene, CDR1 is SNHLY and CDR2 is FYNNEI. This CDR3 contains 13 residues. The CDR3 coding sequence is TGTGCCAGCAGTTCCTCCACGGTCCCCGAGCAGTACTTC. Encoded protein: CASSSSTVPEQYF.

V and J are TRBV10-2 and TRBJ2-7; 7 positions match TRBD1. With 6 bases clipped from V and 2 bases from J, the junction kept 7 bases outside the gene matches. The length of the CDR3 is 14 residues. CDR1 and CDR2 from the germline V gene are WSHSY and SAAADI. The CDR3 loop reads CASRRTGGPYEQYF. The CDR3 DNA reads TGCGCCAGCAGGCGGACAGGAGGTCCCTACGAGCAGTACTTC.

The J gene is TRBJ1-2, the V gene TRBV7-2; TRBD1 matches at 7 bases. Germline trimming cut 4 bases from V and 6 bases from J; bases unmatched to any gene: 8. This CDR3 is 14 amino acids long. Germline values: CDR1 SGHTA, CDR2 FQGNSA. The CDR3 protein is CASSSQQGRDGYTF. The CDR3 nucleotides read TGTGCCAGCAGCTCGCAACAGGGGCGGGATGGCTACACCTTC.

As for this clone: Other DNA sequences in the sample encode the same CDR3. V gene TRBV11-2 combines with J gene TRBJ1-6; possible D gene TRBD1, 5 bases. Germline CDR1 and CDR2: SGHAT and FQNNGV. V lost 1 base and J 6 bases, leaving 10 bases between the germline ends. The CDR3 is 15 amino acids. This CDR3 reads CASSLGAGTNSPLHF. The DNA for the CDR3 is TGTGCCAGCAGCTTAGGGGCAGGGACTAATTCACCCCTCCACTTT.

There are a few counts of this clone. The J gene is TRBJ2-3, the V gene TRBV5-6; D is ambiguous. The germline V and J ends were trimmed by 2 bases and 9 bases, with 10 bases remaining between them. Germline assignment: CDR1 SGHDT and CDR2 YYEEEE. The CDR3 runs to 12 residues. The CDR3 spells CASSFQTDTQYF. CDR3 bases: TGTGCCAGCAGCTTTCAGACGGACACGCAGTATTTT.

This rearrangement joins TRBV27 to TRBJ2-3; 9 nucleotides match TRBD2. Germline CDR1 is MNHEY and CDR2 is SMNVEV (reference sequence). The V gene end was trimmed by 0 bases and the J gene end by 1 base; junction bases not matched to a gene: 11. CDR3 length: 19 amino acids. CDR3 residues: CASSLSMFDPSGGTDTQYF. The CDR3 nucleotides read TGTGCCAGCAGTTTATCGATGTTCGATCCTAGCGGGGGCACAGATACGCAGTATTTT.

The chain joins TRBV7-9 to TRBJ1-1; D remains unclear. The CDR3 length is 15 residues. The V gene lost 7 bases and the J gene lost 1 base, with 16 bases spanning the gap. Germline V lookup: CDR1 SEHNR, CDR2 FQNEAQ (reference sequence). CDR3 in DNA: TGTGCCAGCACGGCATCCGACCGTACGAACACTGAAGCTTTCTTT. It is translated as CASTASDRTNTEAFF.

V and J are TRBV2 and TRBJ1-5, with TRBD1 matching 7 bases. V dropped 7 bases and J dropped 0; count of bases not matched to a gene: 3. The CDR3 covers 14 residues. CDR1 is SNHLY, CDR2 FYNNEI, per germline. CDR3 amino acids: CASKGTVSNQPQHF. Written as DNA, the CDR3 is TGTGCCAGCAAAGGGACAGTTAGCAATCAGCCCCAGCATTTT.

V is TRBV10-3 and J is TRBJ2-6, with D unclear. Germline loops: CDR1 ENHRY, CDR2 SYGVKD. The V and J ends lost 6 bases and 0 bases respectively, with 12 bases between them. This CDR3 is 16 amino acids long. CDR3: CAISPTTRSGANVLTF. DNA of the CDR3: TGTGCCATCAGCCCTACCACACGCTCTGGGGCCAACGTCCTGACTTTC.

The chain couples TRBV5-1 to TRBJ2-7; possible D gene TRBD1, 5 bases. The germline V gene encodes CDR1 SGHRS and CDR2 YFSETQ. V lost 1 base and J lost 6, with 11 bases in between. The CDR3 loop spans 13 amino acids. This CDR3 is CASSLSVQGEQYF. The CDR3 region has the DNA TGCGCCAGCAGCTTGAGTGTGCAGGGCGAGCAGTACTTC.

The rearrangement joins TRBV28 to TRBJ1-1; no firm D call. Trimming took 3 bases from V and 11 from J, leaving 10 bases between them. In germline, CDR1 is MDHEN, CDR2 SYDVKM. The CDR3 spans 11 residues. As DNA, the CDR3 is TGTGCCAGCAGTTTCTCCTCAGCTGCTTTCTTT. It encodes CASSFSSAAFF.

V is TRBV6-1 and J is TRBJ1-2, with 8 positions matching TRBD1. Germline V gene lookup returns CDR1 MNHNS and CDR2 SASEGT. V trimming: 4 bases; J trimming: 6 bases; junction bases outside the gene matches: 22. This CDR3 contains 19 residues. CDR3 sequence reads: CASSGWGSSSGGGRNGYTF. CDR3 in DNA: TGTGCCAGCAGTGGTTGGGGTTCGTCGTCAGGGGGCGGGAGAAATGGCTACACCTTC.

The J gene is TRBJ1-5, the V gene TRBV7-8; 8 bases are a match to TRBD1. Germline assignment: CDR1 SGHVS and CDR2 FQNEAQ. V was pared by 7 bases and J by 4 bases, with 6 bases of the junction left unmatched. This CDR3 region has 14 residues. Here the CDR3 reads CASTFDRGNQPQHF. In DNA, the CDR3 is TGTGCCAGCACCTTTGACAGGGGTAATCAGCCCCAGCATTTT.

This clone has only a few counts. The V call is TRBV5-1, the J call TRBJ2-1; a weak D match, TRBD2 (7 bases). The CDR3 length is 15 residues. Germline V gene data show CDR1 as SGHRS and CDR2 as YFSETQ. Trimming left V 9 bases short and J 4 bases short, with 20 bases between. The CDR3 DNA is TGCGCCACGGCTGGGGGGGGCGCAGGTTACAATGAGCAGTTCTTC. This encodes CATAGGGAGYNEQFF.